The 7 T cell receptor beta chains given below trace back to one sample, sequenced in a study of monozygotic twins with inflammatory bowel disease. After re-calling the 5' RACE reads, TCRdb lists one entry per CDR3 protein, DNA absent. This sample's table has fewer than 400,000 distinct CDR3 sequences. The sample taken for sequencing was blood. All receptors derive from a human donor with ulcerative colitis or Crohn's disease, or a healthy co-twin of an affected twin (not recorded which).

V usage is TRBV12-5 and J usage is TRBJ2-3; no DNA is available, so the TRBD2 call from TCRdb remains unchecked. Per the germline V gene, CDR1 is LGHNT and CDR2 is FRNRAP. The CDR3 spans 14 residues. CDR3 amino acids: CASGLSGSTDTQYF.

The chain couples TRBV7-9 to TRBJ2-7; lacking DNA, the TRBD2 call made by TCRdb goes unchecked. CDR3 size: 12 residues. CDR1 is SEHNR and CDR2 is FQNEAQ in the germline V gene (reference sequence). CDR3 sequence reads: CASSRLDHEQYF.

The chain uses TRBV30 and TRBJ2-6. This CDR3 is 16 amino acids long. Germline V gene data show CDR1 as GTSNPN and CDR2 as SVGIG (reference sequence). The CDR3 here is CAWKQWPGTGANVLTF.

The genes are TRBV6-2 or TRBV6-3 and TRBJ1-5; absent DNA, TCRdb's TRBD1 call cannot be checked. CDR1 and CDR2 from the germline V gene are MNHEY and SVGEGT. The CDR3 totals 18 residues. The CDR3 region is CASSHVGPGQYSNQPQHF.

This chain links TRBV6-6 with TRBJ1-1; no DNA is available, so the TRBD1 call from TCRdb remains unchecked. This CDR3 is 14 amino acids long. Germline CDR1 is MNHNY and CDR2 is SVGAGI (reference sequence). CDR3 protein: CASTKGDSNTEAFF.

This chain uses TRBV20-1 with TRBJ1-3. Germline values: CDR1 DFQATT, CDR2 SNEGSKA (reference sequence). This CDR3 contains 17 residues. This CDR3 reads CSALRPTGREFGNTIYF.

This chain joins TRBV27 and TRBJ1-6; TCRdb designates TRBD1, a call that cannot be tested without DNA. The CDR3 is 16 amino acids. The germline gives CDR1 MNHEY, CDR2 SMNVEV (reference sequence). The CDR3: CASSLFYDRAGSPLHF.